This T cell receptor beta chain was recorded in a study of CD8 T cells in ankylosing spondylitis. Of note for this clonotype: What it binds is not known.

Germline-derived CDR1 and CDR2 are SEHNR and FQNEAQ (reference sequence). CDR3 length: 17 residues. The V gene lost 5 bases and the J gene lost 2 bases, with 19 bases spanning the gap. Preparation of TCR beta libraries was done by quantitative 5'-RACE with molecular barcodes. TCRdb recomputed calls from the 5' RACE reads with MiXCR, one row per CDR3 protein. The sample holds a few hundred thousand distinct CDR3 sequences, about a fifth seen once. Study results and caveats: A TCR beta motif of about 8 highly homologous variants appeared characteristic of ankylosing spondylitis blood. CD8+ by phenotype, disease-linked clones were relatively rare in peripheral blood. Earlier reports found some motif variants in synovial fluid and blood in reactive arthritis.

The material sequenced was blood, either unsorted or a sorted T cell fraction (not recorded which). The rearrangement uses TRBV7-9 and TRBJ2-1; D could derive from TRBD1 or TRBD2 (6 bases each). The TCR originated in a female donor with ankylosing spondylitis or in good health (not recorded which). The CDR3 nucleotides are TGTGCCAGCAGCCCCCTGGAGGGTCAGGGGCCCTACAATGAGCAGTTCTTC. Its protein is CASSPLEGQGPYNEQFF.